This T cell receptor (beta chain) is from a study of shared clonotypes between healthy human individuals. Overall study findings and caveats: Generation probability values for non-shared clonotypes were lower than those for clonotypes shared by all four donors.

Once extracted for a subset, genomic DNA was divided evenly among several immunoSEQ plates. Sequencing was performed with immunoSEQ multiplex PCR; in TCRdb, only in-frame clones are kept and a portion is missing. The sample yields some 300,000 clones, 70% to 75% seen once. Remarks on this clone: Its cognate antigen is unknown.

Trimming cost V 4 bases and J 0 bases, with 17 bases left between them. The germline V gene encodes CDR1 SQVTM and CDR2 ANQGSEA. The CDR3 totals 16 residues. The rearrangement links TRBV29-1 to TRBJ2-3; tentatively, D is TRBD2 (6 bases). The TCR was taken from a young man in good health. The sequenced sample consisted of memory CD4+ T cells sorted from blood. Noted subset: CD45RA-negative fraction. DNA of the CDR3: TGCAGCGTTGGTTTTATGGCGGGGTCTAGCACAGATACGCAGTATTTT. Its translation is CSVGFMAGSSTDTQYF.